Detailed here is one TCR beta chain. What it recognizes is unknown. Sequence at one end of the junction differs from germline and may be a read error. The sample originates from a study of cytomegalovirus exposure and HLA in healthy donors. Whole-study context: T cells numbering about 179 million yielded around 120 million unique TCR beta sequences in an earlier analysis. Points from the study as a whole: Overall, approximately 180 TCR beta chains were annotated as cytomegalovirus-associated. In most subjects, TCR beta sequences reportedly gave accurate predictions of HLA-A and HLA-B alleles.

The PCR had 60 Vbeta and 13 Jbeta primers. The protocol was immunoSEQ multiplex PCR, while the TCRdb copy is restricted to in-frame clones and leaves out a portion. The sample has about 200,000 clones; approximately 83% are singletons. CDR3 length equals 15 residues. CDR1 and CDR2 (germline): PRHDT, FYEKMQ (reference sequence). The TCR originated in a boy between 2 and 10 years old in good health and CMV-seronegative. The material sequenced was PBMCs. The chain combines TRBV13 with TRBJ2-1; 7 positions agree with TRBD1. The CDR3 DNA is TGTGCCAGCAGCCTAGGGGGCCAGGGCCCTGGGGAGCAGTTCTTC. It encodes CASSLGGQGPGEQFF.